This T cell receptor beta chain was profiled in a study of monozygotic twins with inflammatory bowel disease (dated by TCRdb to the late 2010s). Study-level background: The complete study included approximately 28 monozygotic twin pairs: 19 IBD-discordant Danish pairs and nine German pairs, of which four were IBD-concordant and five were IBD-discordant. Each individual had, on average, about 151 000 unique TCRalpha sequences and 181 000 unique TCRbeta sequences available for analysis. The search for disease-associated traits relied mainly on comparing IBD patients with their genetically identical healthy co-twins within discordant pairs.

Libraries were made using 5' RACE. For each TCR library, roughly 3,600 ng of total RNA was used. For each sample, cDNA was synthesized in eight separate reactions using SMARTScribe reverse transcriptase. During cDNA synthesis, template switching introduced unique molecular identifiers that contained a 6-nucleotide sample barcode. Amplification of TCRalpha and TCRbeta cDNA involved two nested PCRs of about 15 and 9 cycles, and each PCR was followed by bead purification. Before amplification, cDNA was treated with uracil DNA-glycosylase and purified using the QIAquick PCR purification kit. The second PCR was the step at which Illumina TruSeq-compatible adapters and sample-specific barcodes were added. TapeStation and Qubit were used to check library quality and concentration, and 5 to 6 ng of each library went into the pool. Sequencing of pooled libraries was carried out on an Illumina HiSeq2500 single-index Rapid Run using 2 x 100 bp reads and custom sequencing primers. Under the source paper's analysis protocol: UMI-based consensus assembly with MiGEC version 1.2.6 was used to correct PCR and sequencing errors. MiXCR version 2.1.1 was used to carry out V(D)J alignment, clonotype assembly and CDR3 extraction. Gene usage, clonotype sharing and MAIT/NKT TCR abundance were normalised by analysing the top 1000, 10 000 and 20 000 clonotypes per sample. Diversity was computed as the inverse Simpson index with the vegan R package after downsampling to 27 000 UMIs. Paired Mann-Whitney U tests were applied to discordant twin pairs, with Benjamini-Hochberg correction for multiple testing. TCRdb reprocessed the reads into one record per CDR3 protein sequence, lacking DNA. TCRdb's processing, not the authors' own work, is the source of the V and J calls. This sample's table lists approximately 200,000 distinct CDR3 sequences. Roughly 8% of the sample comes from the top ten.

A 2.5 ml peripheral blood sample was drawn into PAXgene tubes per donor and stored at -80°C. Without any T cell sorting, total RNA was extracted from whole blood using the PAXgene blood miRNA kit on an automated QIAcube. Peripheral blood from monozygotic twin pairs concordant or discordant for inflammatory bowel disease was subjected to deep TCRalpha and TCRbeta repertoire profiling with unique molecular barcoding. Smoking habits were recorded for all twin pairs, and each individual was classified as a current, former or never smoker. A note on this clonotype: The antigen this receptor binds is unknown.

The paper as a whole reports these results and caveats: The results gave no support for a single strong signal or clonotype linked to IBD. A decrease in TCRbeta repertoire diversity, as measured by inverse Simpson index, was observed in IBD patients compared with their healthy co-twins. IBD patients shared fewer clonotypes with other individuals than healthy twins did, most markedly in patients showing signs of disease activity. The analysis was unable to tell apart different T cell subtypes. Repertoire similarity did not differ between concordant and discordant twins, possibly due to limited statistical power. Because patients were on differing immunosuppressive treatments, the repertoires may have picked up extra background noise and inter-individual variability.

As encoded in the germline V gene, CDR1 is SQVTM while CDR2 is ANQGSEA. The CDR3 starts with the cysteine, ends with the phenylalanine, and has 13 residues. Only the protein is available. The receptor chain draws on TRBV29-1 and TRBJ2-1; the TRBD2 assignment by TCRdb is unverifiable without DNA. What was sequenced was blood. This receptor was identified in a human donor with ulcerative colitis or Crohn's disease, or a healthy co-twin of an affected twin (not recorded which). CDR3 region: CSVESGLYNEQFF.